These T cell receptor beta chains were read from a single sample in a study of T cells in Graves' hyperthyroidism and ophthalmopathy. TCRdb passed the multiplex PCR reads through MiXCR, listing each CDR3 protein once. The sample holds roughly 500,000 distinct CDR3 sequences, 46% seen once. Sequenced sample: peripheral blood or thyroid tissue (not recorded which). The source of these receptors is an adult woman with Graves' disease, either hyperthyroidism or ophthalmopathy (not recorded which). Both conserved end residues are part of each CDR3. D genes are given only for firm matches. Clone size is not always given. Where it is, it says once, few, many or a class for expanded clones.

>many|TRBV25-1|TRBD1|TRBJ2-5
TGTGCCAGCAGTGGAGGACAGGGACCCCAAGAGACCCAGTACTTC
CASSGGQGPQETQYF
>few|TRBV20-1|TRBD1|TRBJ2-7
TGCAGTGCTAGAGAGTGGACAGGGGGATACGAGCAGTACTTC
CSAREWTGGYEQYF
>.|TRBV2|.|TRBJ1-5
TGTGCCAGCAGGGGGTTGGCAGGTGGTAATCAGCCCCAGCATTTT
CASRGLAGGNQPQHF
>many|TRBV9|TRBD1|TRBJ2-7
TGTGCCAGCAGCCCCTCCGGGACAGGCTCCTACGAGCAGTACTTC
CASSPSGTGSYEQYF
>few|TRBV6-1|.|TRBJ1-6
TGTGCCAGCCGGGATGCAAATTCACCCCTCCACTTT
CASRDANSPLHF
>many|TRBV2|.|TRBJ2-7
TGTGCCAGCAGTGAAATTATCCACGAGCAGTACTTC
CASSEIIHEQYF
>.|TRBV9|.|TRBJ2-7
TGTGCCAGCAGCGTAGGCCACGAGCAGTACTTC
CASSVGHEQYF
>once|TRBV29-1|.|TRBJ2-5
TGCAGCGTTGAAGGGGCGCAACAAGAGACCCAGTACTTC
CSVEGAQQETQYF
>many|TRBV7-9|.|TRBJ1-2
TGTGCCAGCAGTCACAGGGATGGCTACACCTTC
CASSHRDGYTF
>.|TRBV4-1|.|TRBJ1-2
TGCGCCAGCAGCCGATATGGGGGGGATAACTATGGCTACACCTTC
CASSRYGGDNYGYTF
>.|TRBV20-1|.|TRBJ1-1
TGCAGTGCTAGTTTTCCCGGTAACACTGAAGCTTTCTTT
CSASFPGNTEAFF
>many|TRBV7-2|.|TRBJ2-2
TGTGCCAGCAGCCGAGGACCCGGGGAGCTGTTTTTT
CASSRGPGELFF
>many|TRBV10-3|TRBD1|TRBJ1-5
TGTGCCATCAGCCCGACAGGGGATCAGCCCCAGCATTTT
CAISPTGDQPQHF
>.|TRBV5-1|.|TRBJ2-3
TGCGCCAGCAGCGGCGGTGTAGTTTTAGATACGCAGTATTTT
CASSGGVVLDTQYF
>.|TRBV20-1|.|TRBJ1-1
TGCAGCGCCCAGGGCGGCGCTGAAGCTTTCTTT
CSAQGGAEAFF
>.|TRBV5-1|.|TRBJ1-5
TGCGCCAGCAGCGCGGCGGGGGGTGAGGATCAGCCCCAGCATTTT
CASSAAGGEDQPQHF
>.|TRBV6-5|TRBD2|TRBJ2-2
TGTGCCAGCAGTTACTCCGCGGGAGACAACACCGGGGAGCTGTTTTTT
CASSYSAGDNTGELFF
>many|TRBV29-1|TRBD1|TRBJ1-2
TGCAGCGTTGAAGAATATTTTGGGGGTATAGGGGGCCCGACCTATGGCTACACCTTC
CSVEEYFGGIGGPTYGYTF
>.|TRBV6-6|.|TRBJ2-5
TGTGCCAGCACCACTTATCTTCAAGAGACCCAGTACTTC
CASTTYLQETQYF
>.|TRBV28|TRBD1|TRBJ2-7
TGTGCCAGCAGTGTACGCAGGGGGACGACCTACGAGCAGTACTTC
CASSVRRGTTYEQYF
>many|TRBV29-1|.|TRBJ1-1
TGCAGCGTTGCCCAGGGTGCCGAAGCTTTCTTT
CSVAQGAEAFF
>.|TRBV29-1|.|TRBJ1-2
TGCAGCGTTGGGATTGAAGGCTACACCTTC
CSVGIEGYTF
>many|TRBV4-3|.|TRBJ1-6
TGCGCCAGCAGCCAAGATCGTTCAACCGGTTCACCCCTCCACTTT
CASSQDRSTGSPLHF
>many|TRBV29-1|TRBD1|TRBJ1-2
TGCAGCGTGGCCCCGGGACAGCGTAACTATGGCTACACCTTC
CSVAPGQRNYGYTF
>few|TRBV28|.|TRBJ2-2
TGTGCTAGCAGTTTCGGCAGAGGGACTTACACCGGGGAGCTGTTTTTT
CASSFGRGTYTGELFF
>.|TRBV7-6|.|TRBJ2-3
TGTGCCAGCAGCTTAGTCCAGGGAGTCGCAGATACGCAGTATTTT
CASSLVQGVADTQYF